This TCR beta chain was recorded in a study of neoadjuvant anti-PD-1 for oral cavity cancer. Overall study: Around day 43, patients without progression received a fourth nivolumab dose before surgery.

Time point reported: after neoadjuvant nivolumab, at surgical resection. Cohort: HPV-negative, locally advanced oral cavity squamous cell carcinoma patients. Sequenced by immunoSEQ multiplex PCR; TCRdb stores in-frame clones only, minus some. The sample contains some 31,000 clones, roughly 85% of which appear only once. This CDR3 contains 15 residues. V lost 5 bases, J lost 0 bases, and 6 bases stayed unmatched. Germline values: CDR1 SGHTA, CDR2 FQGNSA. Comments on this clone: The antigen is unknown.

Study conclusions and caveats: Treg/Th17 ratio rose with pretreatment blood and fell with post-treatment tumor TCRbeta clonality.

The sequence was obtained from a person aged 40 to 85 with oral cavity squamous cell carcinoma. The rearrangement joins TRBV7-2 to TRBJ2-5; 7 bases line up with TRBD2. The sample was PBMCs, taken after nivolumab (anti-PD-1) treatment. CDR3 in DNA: TGTGCCAGCAGCCTTGGAGGGAGGGACCAAGAGACCCAGTACTTC. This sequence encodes CASSLGGRDQETQYF.